The 3 T cell receptor beta chains below were found in one sample sequenced in a study of cytomegalovirus exposure and HLA in healthy donors. Data came from immunoSEQ multiplex PCR; TCRdb stores just in-frame clones and leaves some out. The sample lists about 63,000 clones; 89% were seen once. Sample: PBMCs. Receptor source: a young woman in good health and CMV-seronegative.

V gene TRBV12-2 combines with J gene TRBJ2-7; the tabulated D call, TRBD2, remains unverified against the DNA. TRBV12-2 is a pseudogene. This CDR3 has 15 residues. CDR3 sequence (DNA): TGTGCAAGTCGCCCACAACCGGGGACTAGCGGCGAGCAGTACTTC. It is translated as CASRPQPGTSGEQYF.

CDR3 sequence: CAISNPGLAGVRETQYF. CDR3 DNA: TGTGCCATCAGTAACCCGGGACTAGCGGGAGTTAGGGAGACCCAGTACTTC. This chain uses TRBV10-3 with TRBJ2-5; 14 bases map to TRBD2. The CDR3 spans 17 residues. V lost 5 bases and J lost 5; bases outside the gene matches: 10. Germline V gene data show CDR1 as ENHRY and CDR2 as SYGVKD.

This clone was recorded a few times. The gene calls are TRBV5-8 and TRBJ2-3; TRBD1 aligns across 9 bases. V shed 4 bases and J 4 bases; nucleotides not matched to a gene: 4. The CDR3 consists of 14 residues. The germline gives CDR1 SGHTS, CDR2 YDEGEE. The CDR3 sequence: CASSTGTGSDTQYF. Written as DNA, the CDR3 is TGTGCCAGCAGCACCGGGACAGGGTCAGATACGCAGTATTTT.